The next 21 T cell receptor beta chains were all read from a single sample in a study of identifying expanded T cells in peripheral blood. Libraries were prepared by immunoSEQ multiplex PCR; TCRdb keeps only in-frame clonotypes and omits some of them. Here the sample spans around 91,000 clones, around 89% being singletons. Sequencing used blood. The receptor set was obtained from a person aged 18 to 70 in good health.

The chain couples TRBV6-4 to TRBJ2-3, with 8 positions matching TRBD2. Germline V CDR1 and CDR2: MRHNA, SNTAGT. The trim removed 0 bases at V and 0 bases at J, leaving 2 bases unmatched. The CDR3 has 16 amino acids. CDR3 sequence reads: CASSDSSGESTDTQYF. The CDR3 bases are TGTGCCAGCAGTGACTCTAGCGGGGAGAGCACAGATACGCAGTATTTT.

This clone was found many times. The chain employs TRBV9 and TRBJ1-6, with a possible D match to TRBD1 (5 bases). There are 14 residues in the CDR3. Germline CDR1 reads SGDLS; CDR2 reads YYNGEE. V was cut by 0 bases and J by 6 bases, with 7 bases left in between. The CDR3 region is CASSVGGLNSPLHF. DNA for the CDR3: TGTGCCAGCAGCGTAGGGGGACTTAATTCACCCCTCCACTTT. Looking up the rest from reference TRBV9 and TRBJ1-6 gives the full variable domain: DSGVTQTPKHLITATGQRVTLRCSPRSGDLSVYWYQQSLDQGLQFLIQYYNGEERAKGNILERFSAQQFPDLHSELNLSSLELGDSALYFCASSVGGLNSPLHFGNGTRLTVT.

V and J are TRBV10-2 and TRBJ1-5; D call uncertain. V shed 4 bases and J shed 0 bases, with 16 bases lying between them. Germline V CDR1 and CDR2: WSHSY, SAAADI. The CDR3 is 17 amino acids. The CDR3 spells CASSGRLVRNSNQPQHF. The CDR3 bases are TGCGCCAGCAGTGGCCGGCTCGTTCGTAATAGCAATCAGCCCCAGCATTTT.

This sequence joins TRBV4-3 and TRBJ2-5; D ambiguous. The CDR3 covers 14 residues. Looked up from germline, CDR1 is LGHNA and CDR2 is YSLEER. V lost 2 bases and J 5 bases, leaving 12 bases between the germline ends. The CDR3 DNA reads TGCGCCAGCAGCCAACTCGGGTCTGGGGAGACCCAGTACTTC. This sequence encodes CASSQLGSGETQYF.

The chain recombines TRBV5-5 with TRBJ1-5, with D unclear. Germline V CDR1 and CDR2: SGHKS, YYEKEE (reference sequence). CDR3 length equals 13 residues. Trimming shortened V by 0 bases and J by 4 bases, and 5 bases separated the two germline ends. The CDR3 reads CASSLDRNQPQHF. CDR3 bases: TGTGCCAGCAGCTTGGACAGAAATCAGCCCCAGCATTTT.

The chain has TRBV19 and TRBJ2-7; D remains unclear. V was clipped by 4 bases and J by 2 bases, with 15 bases between them. CDR3 length: 15 residues. Germline CDR1 and CDR2: LNHDA and SQIVND (reference sequence). In nucleotides, the CDR3 is TGTGCCAGTAGTACTCCAGCCCGGAGCCCCTACGAGCAGTACTTC. Translated, it gives CASSTPARSPYEQYF.

The CDR3 DNA sequence: TGTGCCAGCAGCAGGGACAGGGGGATCGAGACCCAGTACTTC. Protein product: CASSRDRGIETQYF. The chain uses TRBV5-4 and TRBJ2-5, with 11 bases identical to TRBD1. The CDR3 consists of 14 residues. CDR1 and CDR2 from the germline V gene are SGHNT and YYREEE (reference sequence). V shed 4 bases, J shed 5 bases, and the junction held 4 bases outside the gene matches.

This rearrangement joins TRBV27 to TRBJ2-7; 8 bases agree with TRBD1. There are 16 residues in the CDR3. Germline lookup yields CDR1 MNHEY and CDR2 SMNVEV (reference sequence). With 4 bases clipped from V and 3 bases from J, the junction kept 11 bases outside the gene matches. The CDR3 sequence: CASSSLGTGLDYEQYF. CDR3 sequence (DNA): TGTGCCAGCAGTTCGCTCGGGACAGGCTTGGACTACGAGCAGTACTTC.

The J gene is TRBJ1-2, the V gene TRBV28; D remains unclear. Germline values: CDR1 MDHEN, CDR2 SYDVKM. This CDR3 is built from 11 residues. V was cut by 6 bases and J by 7 bases, with 9 bases left in between. The CDR3 sequence is CASRTQGGYTF. The CDR3 nucleotides read TGTGCCAGCAGGACGCAAGGTGGCTACACCTTC.

This rearrangement joins TRBV19 to TRBJ2-7; 11 bases map to TRBD1. The V segment lost 5 bases and the J segment 2 bases; nucleotides outside the gene matches: 5. CDR3 length: 15 residues. In germline, CDR1 is LNHDA, CDR2 SQIVND (reference sequence). The CDR3 spells CASSLPGQGAYEQYF. The CDR3 DNA sequence: TGTGCCAGTAGTCTGCCGGGACAGGGGGCCTACGAGCAGTACTTC.

DNA for the CDR3: TGTGCCAGCAGTTTGGCGCTAGCGGGAGTAGGCAATGAGCAGTTCTTC. Its protein product is CASSLALAGVGNEQFF. The V and J genes are TRBV28 and TRBJ2-1; 10 bases line up with TRBD2. The CDR3 is 16 amino acids. V was pared by 3 bases and J by 6 bases, with 8 bases of the junction left unmatched. CDR1 is MDHEN and CDR2 is SYDVKM in the germline V gene.

The chain combines TRBV4-3 with TRBJ2-1; TRBD2 agrees at 15 bases. Germline assignment: CDR1 LGHNA and CDR2 YSLEER. The CDR3 is made up of 15 amino acids. After removal of 5 bases from V and 9 bases from J, the junction contained 5 bases not matched to a gene. The CDR3 coding sequence is TGCGCCAGCAGCGGACTAGCGGGAGGGCCGGGTGAGCAGTTCTTC. Encoded protein: CASSGLAGGPGEQFF.

The chain employs TRBV6-5 and TRBJ2-1; 7 bases fit TRBD2. The CDR3 spans 14 residues. After removal of 6 bases from V and 3 bases from J, the junction contained 5 bases not matched to a gene. The germline gives CDR1 MNHEY, CDR2 SVGAGI. CDR3: CASRPGGDYNEQFF. The DNA for the CDR3 is TGTGCCAGCAGACCTGGGGGGGACTACAATGAGCAGTTCTTC.

The genes are TRBV18 and TRBJ2-3, with D possibly TRBD1 on 5 matching bases. CDR1 and CDR2 (germline): KGHSH, LQKENI. The CDR3 is 17 residues long. The V end lost 0 bases, the J end lost 1 base, and 14 bases lay between the germline ends. Here the CDR3 reads CASSPPGMTDGTDTQYF. DNA for the CDR3: TGTGCCAGCTCACCACCGGGAATGACAGACGGCACAGATACGCAGTATTTT.

The chain couples TRBV10-3 to TRBJ1-2; maybe TRBD1 (6 bases). Germline assignment: CDR1 ENHRY and CDR2 SYGVKD. The CDR3 has 13 residues. V dropped 4 bases and J dropped 8 bases, with 14 bases sitting between them. CDR3 DNA sequence: TGTGCCATCAGTGGGCTCTCAGGGGAAGGCTACACCTTC. It is translated as CAISGLSGEGYTF.

Here the CDR3 reads CASSLVGAAPQETQYF. CDR3 sequence (DNA): TGTGCCAGCAGCTTGGTGGGGGCGGCTCCCCAAGAGACCCAGTACTTC. The chain couples TRBV7-2 to TRBJ2-5, with TRBD1 as a possible D gene (6 bases). With 3 bases removed from V and 1 base from J, the gap between germline ends came to 15 bases. The germline V gene has CDR1 SGHTA and CDR2 FQGNSA. This CDR3 spans 16 amino acids.

The rearrangement links TRBV5-4 to TRBJ1-2, with D possibly TRBD1 on 5 matching bases. Per the germline V gene, CDR1 is SGHNT and CDR2 is YYREEE (reference sequence). V was trimmed by 2 bases and J by 7 bases, leaving 9 bases between them. There are 12 residues in the CDR3. Here the CDR3 reads CASSLRGAGYTF. CDR3 DNA sequence: TGTGCCAGCAGCTTAAGAGGGGCTGGCTACACCTTC.

This rearrangement joins TRBV4-3 to TRBJ2-3; D uncertain. The CDR3 sequence is 16 residues long. The V end was cut by 1 base, the J end by 1 base, with 12 bases between. The V gene's germline CDR1 is LGHNA and CDR2 YSLEER. In DNA, the CDR3 is TGCGCCAGCAGCCAAGCCAATGGGGTGGGCACAGATACGCAGTATTTT. Its translation: CASSQANGVGTDTQYF.

The rearrangement uses TRBV29-1 and TRBJ2-7, with 13 positions matching TRBD2. Germline assignment: CDR1 SQVTM and CDR2 ANQGSEA. The ends lost 6 bases at V and 6 bases at J; junction bases unmatched: 8. CDR3 length equals 14 residues. The CDR3, as DNA: TGCAGCGTCCAGCCGGGACTAGCGGGATCCGAGCAGTACTTC. It encodes CSVQPGLAGSEQYF.

The J gene is TRBJ1-6, the V gene TRBV5-6, with 10 bases aligning to TRBD1. The CDR3 extends over 15 amino acids. Trimming at V came to 3 bases and at J to 8 bases, leaving 5 bases not matched to a gene. Germline V lookup: CDR1 SGHDT, CDR2 YYEEEE. CDR3 coding DNA: TGTGCCAGCAGCTGGACAGGGGGAGCCTATTCACCCCTCCACTTT. This codes for CASSWTGGAYSPLHF.

The V call is TRBV6-4, the J call TRBJ1-1; D gene ambiguous. The CDR3 runs 13 residues. The V and J ends lost 4 bases and 1 base respectively, with 7 bases between them. CDR1 and CDR2 from the germline V gene are MRHNA and SNTAGT. CDR3 DNA: TGTGCCAGCAGTGTCGGCAAGAACACTGAAGCTTTCTTT. Its protein product is CASSVGKNTEAFF.